The sequence of this TCR beta chain was determined in a study of blood T cell repertoires in COVID-19. Study-level information: Samples of COVID-19 (acute and convalescent) were obtained from the United States, Italy and Spain. Sample material is recorded as cDNA or gDNA derived from T cells, B-cell-depleted T cells, or PBMCs.

Trimming removed 1 base from V and 3 bases from J, with 12 bases in between. CDR3 length: 14 residues. Germline values: CDR1 GTSNPN, CDR2 SVGIG (reference sequence). Original analysis: Scientists estimated how many nucleated cells there were by amplifying reference gene primers. Repertoires were generated with immunoSEQ multiplex PCR, while TCRdb's copy carries only in-frame clones and drops some. V and J calls and clone size follow that table, whereas D and trimming were derived from the DNA. This repertoire shows roughly 75,000 clones, roughly 90% found once; its top ten account for roughly 0.58%. What was sequenced was peripheral blood. The TCR originated in a man in his fifties or sixties with acute or convalescent COVID-19. V is TRBV30 and J is TRBJ2-5; D not certain. The CDR3 DNA reads TGTGCCTGGAGTGGTATAAGCGTAGAAGAGACCCAGTACTTC. It codes for CAWSGISVEETQYF.